These 9 T cell receptor beta chains originate from one sample sequenced in a study of blood T cell repertoires in COVID-19. The protocol was immunoSEQ multiplex PCR, while the TCRdb copy is restricted to in-frame clones and leaves out a portion. The sample holds under 50,000 clones, approximately 90% seen once. Input material: peripheral blood. The origin of the receptors is a human donor in a cohort sampled during active COVID-19.

The V gene is TRBV5-1, the J gene TRBJ2-3; TRBD1 agrees at 11 bases. The germline CDR1 and CDR2 sequences are SGHRS and YFSETQ. V trimming: 4 bases; J trimming: 4 bases; junction bases outside the gene matches: 2. This CDR3 is 14 amino acids long. The CDR3 spells CASSQGQGADTQYF. For the CDR3, the DNA is TGCGCCAGCAGCCAGGGACAGGGGGCAGATACGCAGTATTTT.

Details on this clone: This CDR3 is missing its conserved last phenylalanine or tryptophan, likely due to a read error. The DNA is left out, because the CDR3 cannot be placed on it with certainty; the CDR3 is given as TCRdb lists it. The rearrangement links TRBV4-2 to TRBJ2-3; TRBD1 reflects the table's D call only, with no check against the DNA. Germline CDR1 is LGHNA and CDR2 is YNFKEQ. The CDR3 is 13 residues long, ends included. Here the CDR3 reads CASSQFQGDHSWY.

The chain joins TRBV5-1 to TRBJ1-1; D may be TRBD1 (6 bases). CDR1 SGHRS and CDR2 YFSETQ come from the germline V gene. The CDR3 extends over 13 amino acids. The V and J ends lost 1 base and 5 bases respectively, with 9 bases between them. The CDR3 loop reads CASSLSGETEAFF. For the CDR3, the DNA is TGCGCCAGCAGCTTGTCAGGGGAGACTGAAGCTTTCTTT.

The rearrangement joins TRBV19 to TRBJ2-2; TRBD2 is a possible D gene (5 bases). The CDR3 spans 15 residues. Germline V gives CDR1 LNHDA, CDR2 SQIVND (reference sequence). V shed 7 bases and J shed 1 base, with 13 bases lying between them. CDR3: CASTTPGENTGELFF. CDR3 coding DNA: TGTGCCAGTACCACCCCCGGGGAGAACACCGGGGAGCTGTTTTTT.

CDR3 in amino acids: CASSLQDTYNSPLHF. The CDR3 region has the DNA TGTGCCAGCAGCCTCCAAGACACCTATAATTCACCCCTCCACTTT. V usage is TRBV4-2 and J usage is TRBJ1-6; D remains ambiguous. The CDR3 totals 15 residues. Trimming shortened V by 4 bases and J by 2 bases, and 9 bases separated the two germline ends. Germline V gives CDR1 LGHNA, CDR2 YNFKEQ.

V and J are TRBV5-6 and TRBJ1-5, with 10 bases identical to TRBD1. V trimming: 4 bases; J trimming: 4 bases; junction bases outside the gene matches: 8. This CDR3 spans 16 amino acids. Germline V lookup: CDR1 SGHDT, CDR2 YYEEEE. The CDR3 reads CASSVYRDRGNQPQHF. CDR3 sequence (DNA): TGTGCCAGCAGCGTTTACCGGGACAGGGGTAATCAGCCCCAGCATTTT. Using reference TRBV5-6 and TRBJ1-5 for the parts outside the CDR3, the full variable domain is DAGVTQSPTHLIKTRGQQVTLRCSPKSGHDTVSWYQQALGQGPQFIFQYYEEEERQRGNFPDRFSGHQFPNYSSELNVNALLLGDSALYLCASSVYRDRGNQPQHFGDGTRLSIL.

The V gene is TRBV24-1, the J gene TRBJ2-2, with TRBD2 matching over 8 bases. In germline, CDR1 is KGHDR, CDR2 SFDVKD. CDR3 length: 16 residues. The junction had 11 bases not matched to a gene; V was cut back by 10 bases and J by 2 bases. Written as DNA, the CDR3 is TGTGCCACTGAAACTTCGGGACTAGTAAACACCGGGGAGCTGTTTTTT. Translation: CATETSGLVNTGELFF.

This chain links TRBV27 with TRBJ1-4, with a weak D call TRBD1 (6 bases). Germline V gives CDR1 MNHEY, CDR2 SMNVEV (reference sequence). Trimming removed 2 bases from V and 0 bases from J, with 13 bases in between. The CDR3 is made up of 17 amino acids. In nucleotides, the CDR3 is TGTGCCAGCAGTTTAAACCCGACAGGTTCAACTAATGAAAAACTGTTTTTT. Translating gives CASSLNPTGSTNEKLFF.

The rearrangement uses TRBV6-6 and TRBJ2-7, with no clear D. CDR1 is MNHNY and CDR2 is SVGAGI in the germline V gene (reference sequence). Trimming stripped 5 bases from V and 2 bases from J, with 10 bases between. This CDR3 comprises 13 residues. The CDR3 nucleotides read TGTGCCAGCAGTACGACAAATACCTACGAGCAGTACTTC. It codes for CASSTTNTYEQYF.